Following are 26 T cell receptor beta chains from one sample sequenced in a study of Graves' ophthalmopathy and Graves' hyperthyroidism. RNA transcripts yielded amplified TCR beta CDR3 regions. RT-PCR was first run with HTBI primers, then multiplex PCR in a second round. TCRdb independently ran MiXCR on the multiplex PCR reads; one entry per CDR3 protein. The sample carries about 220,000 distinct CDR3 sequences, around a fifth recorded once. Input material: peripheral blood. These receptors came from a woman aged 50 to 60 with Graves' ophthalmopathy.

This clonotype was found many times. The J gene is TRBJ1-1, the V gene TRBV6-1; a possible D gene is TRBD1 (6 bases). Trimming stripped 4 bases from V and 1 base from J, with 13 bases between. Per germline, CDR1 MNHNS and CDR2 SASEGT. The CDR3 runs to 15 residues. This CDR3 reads CASSARTDPNTEAFF. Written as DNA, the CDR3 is TGTGCCAGCAGTGCCCGGACAGACCCGAACACTGAAGCTTTCTTT.

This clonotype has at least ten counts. The CDR3 DNA reads TGCGCCAGCAGCTTGGATGGGCGGGAGGATGAGACCCAGTACTTC. This translates into CASSLDGREDETQYF. The chain carries TRBV5-1 and TRBJ2-5, with TRBD2 matching over 8 bases. V lost 0 bases, J lost 5 bases, and 6 bases stayed unmatched. CDR1 is SGHRS and CDR2 is YFSETQ in the germline V gene. The CDR3 loop spans 15 amino acids.

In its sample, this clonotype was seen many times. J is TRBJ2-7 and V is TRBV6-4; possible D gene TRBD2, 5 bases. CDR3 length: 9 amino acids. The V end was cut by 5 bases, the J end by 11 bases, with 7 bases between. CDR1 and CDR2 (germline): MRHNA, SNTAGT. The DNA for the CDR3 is TGTGCCAGCAGTTACGGGGAGTACTTC. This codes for CASSYGEYF.

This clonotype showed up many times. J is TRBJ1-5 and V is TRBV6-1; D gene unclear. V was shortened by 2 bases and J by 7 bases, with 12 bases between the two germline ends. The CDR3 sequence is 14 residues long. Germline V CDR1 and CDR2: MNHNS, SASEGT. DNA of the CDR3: TGTGCCAGCAGTGAACGGGTGGGTGGACAGCCCCAGCATTTT. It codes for CASSERVGGQPQHF.

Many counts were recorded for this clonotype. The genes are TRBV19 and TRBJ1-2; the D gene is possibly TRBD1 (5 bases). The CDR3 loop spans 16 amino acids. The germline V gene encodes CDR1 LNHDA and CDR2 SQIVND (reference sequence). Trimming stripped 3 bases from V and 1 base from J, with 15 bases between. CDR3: CASSMRGGEGNYGYTF. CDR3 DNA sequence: TGTGCCAGTAGTATGAGGGGCGGAGAGGGTAACTATGGCTACACCTTC.

The CDR3 here is CASSGGWYDYGYTF. CDR3 coding DNA: TGTGCCAGCAGTGGAGGGTGGTACGACTATGGCTACACCTTC. V and J are TRBV6-1 and TRBJ1-2; no clear D gene. Trimming removed 4 bases from V and 3 bases from J, with 12 bases in between. The CDR3 covers 14 residues. From germline, CDR1 is MNHNS and CDR2 SASEGT.

CDR3 amino acids: CASSLDASARKAQYF. The CDR3 bases are TGTGCCAGCAGCCTTGATGCTAGCGCAAGGAAGGCACAGTACTTC. The genes are TRBV28 and TRBJ2-7; tentatively, D is TRBD2 (6 bases). Trimming took 6 bases from V and 10 from J, leaving 25 bases between them. Germline V CDR1 and CDR2: MDHEN, SYDVKM. The CDR3 spans 15 residues.

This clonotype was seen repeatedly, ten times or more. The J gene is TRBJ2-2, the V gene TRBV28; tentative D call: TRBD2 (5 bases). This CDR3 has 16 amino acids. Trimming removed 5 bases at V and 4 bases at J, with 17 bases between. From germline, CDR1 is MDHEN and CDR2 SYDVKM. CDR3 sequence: CASSLASTGITGELFF. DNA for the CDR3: TGTGCCAGCAGTCTAGCCTCGACGGGGATCACCGGGGAGCTGTTTTTT.

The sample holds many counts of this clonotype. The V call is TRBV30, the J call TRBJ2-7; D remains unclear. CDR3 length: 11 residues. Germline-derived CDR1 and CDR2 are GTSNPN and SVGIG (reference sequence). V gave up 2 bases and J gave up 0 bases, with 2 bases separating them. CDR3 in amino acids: CAWSTSYEQYF. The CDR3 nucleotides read TGTGCCTGGAGTACCTCCTACGAGCAGTACTTC.

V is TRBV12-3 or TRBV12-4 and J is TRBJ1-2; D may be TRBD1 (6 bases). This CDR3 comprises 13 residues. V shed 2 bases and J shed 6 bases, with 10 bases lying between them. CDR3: CASSLMGADGYTF. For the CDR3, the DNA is TGTGCCAGCAGTTTAATGGGGGCTGATGGCTACACCTTC.

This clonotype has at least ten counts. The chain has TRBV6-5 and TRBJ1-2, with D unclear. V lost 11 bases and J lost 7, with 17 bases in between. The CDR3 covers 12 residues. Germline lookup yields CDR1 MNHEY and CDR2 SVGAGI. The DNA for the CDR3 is TGTGCCGGCAAAAGTCAGCCGGGTGGCTACACCTTC. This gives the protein CAGKSQPGGYTF.

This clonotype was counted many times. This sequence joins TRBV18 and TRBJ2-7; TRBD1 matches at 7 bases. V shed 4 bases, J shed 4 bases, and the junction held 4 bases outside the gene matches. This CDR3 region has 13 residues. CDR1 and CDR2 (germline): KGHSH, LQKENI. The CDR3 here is CASSQGAMYEQYF. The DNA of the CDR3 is TGTGCCAGCTCACAGGGGGCTATGTACGAGCAGTACTTC. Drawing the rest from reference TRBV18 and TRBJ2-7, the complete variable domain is NAGVMQNPRHLVRRRGQEARLRCSPMKGHSHVYWYRQLPEEGLKFMVYLQKENIIDESGMPKERFSAEFPKEGPSILRIQQVVRGDSAAYFCASSQGAMYEQYFGPGTRLTVT.

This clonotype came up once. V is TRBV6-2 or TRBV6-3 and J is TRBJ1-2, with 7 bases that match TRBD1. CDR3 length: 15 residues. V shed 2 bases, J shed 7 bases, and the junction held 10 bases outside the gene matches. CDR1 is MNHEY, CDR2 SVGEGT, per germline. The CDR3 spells CASSYGADRVGGYTF. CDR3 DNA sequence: TGTGCCAGCAGTTACGGGGCCGACAGGGTCGGTGGCTACACCTTC.

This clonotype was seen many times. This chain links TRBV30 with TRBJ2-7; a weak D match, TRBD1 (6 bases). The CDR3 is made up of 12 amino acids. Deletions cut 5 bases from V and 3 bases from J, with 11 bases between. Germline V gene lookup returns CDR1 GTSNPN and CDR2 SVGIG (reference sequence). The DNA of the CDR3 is TGTGCCTGGGAAGGACAGCTCTACGAGCAGTACTTC. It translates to CAWEGQLYEQYF.

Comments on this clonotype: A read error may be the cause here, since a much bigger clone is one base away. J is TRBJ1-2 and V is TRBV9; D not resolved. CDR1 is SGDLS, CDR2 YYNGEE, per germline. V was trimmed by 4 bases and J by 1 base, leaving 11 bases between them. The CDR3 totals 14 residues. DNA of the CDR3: TGTGCCAGCAGCTCGGTCCAGTTTAACTATGGCTACACCTTC. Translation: CASSSVQFNYGYTF.

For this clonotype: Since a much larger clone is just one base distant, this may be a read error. The CDR3 here is CASGLRTGLNTEAFF. In DNA form, the CDR3 reads TGTGCCAGCGGCCTCCGGACAGGTTTGAACACTGAAGCTTTCTTT. This chain links TRBV3-1 with TRBJ1-1; 7 positions agree with TRBD1. The CDR3 is made up of 15 amino acids. V was clipped by 8 bases and J by 0 bases; unmatched bases: 9. Germline assignment: CDR1 LGHDT and CDR2 YNNKEL (reference sequence).

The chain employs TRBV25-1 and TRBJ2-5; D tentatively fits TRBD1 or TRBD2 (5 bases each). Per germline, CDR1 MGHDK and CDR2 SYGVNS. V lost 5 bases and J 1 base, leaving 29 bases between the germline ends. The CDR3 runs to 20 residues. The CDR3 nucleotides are TGTGCCAGCAGTCCAACGGGACCGCGCAGCACAAGAAGTCCCCAAGAGACCCAGTACTTC. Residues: CASSPTGPRSTRSPQETQYF.

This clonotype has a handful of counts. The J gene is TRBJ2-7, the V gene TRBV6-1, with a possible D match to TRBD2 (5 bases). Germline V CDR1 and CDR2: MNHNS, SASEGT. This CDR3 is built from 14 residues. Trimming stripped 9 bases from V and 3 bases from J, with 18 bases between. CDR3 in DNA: TGTGCCAGTTTTCCCCACGGACTTAGCTACGAGCAGTACTTC. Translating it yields CASFPHGLSYEQYF.

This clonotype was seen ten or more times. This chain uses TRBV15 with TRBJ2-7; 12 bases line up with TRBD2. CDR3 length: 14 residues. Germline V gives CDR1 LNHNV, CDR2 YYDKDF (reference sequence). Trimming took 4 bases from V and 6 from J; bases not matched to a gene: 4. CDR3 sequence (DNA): TGTGCCACCAGCAAAGGACTAGCGGGATTCGAGCAGTACTTC. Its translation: CATSKGLAGFEQYF.

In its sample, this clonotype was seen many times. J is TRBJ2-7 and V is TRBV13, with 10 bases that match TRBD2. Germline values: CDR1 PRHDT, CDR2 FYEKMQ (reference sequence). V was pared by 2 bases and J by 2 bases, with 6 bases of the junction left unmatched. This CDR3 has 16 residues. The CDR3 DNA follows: TGTGCCAGCAGCTTAAGGCTAGCGGGAGCACCCTACGAGCAGTACTTC. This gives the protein CASSLRLAGAPYEQYF.

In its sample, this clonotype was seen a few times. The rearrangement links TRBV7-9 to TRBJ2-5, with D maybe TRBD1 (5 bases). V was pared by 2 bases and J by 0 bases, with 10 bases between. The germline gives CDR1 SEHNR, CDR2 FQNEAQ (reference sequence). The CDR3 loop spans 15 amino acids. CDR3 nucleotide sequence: TGTGCCAGCAGCTTAAGTTGGGGCTACCAAGAGACCCAGTACTTC. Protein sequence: CASSLSWGYQETQYF.

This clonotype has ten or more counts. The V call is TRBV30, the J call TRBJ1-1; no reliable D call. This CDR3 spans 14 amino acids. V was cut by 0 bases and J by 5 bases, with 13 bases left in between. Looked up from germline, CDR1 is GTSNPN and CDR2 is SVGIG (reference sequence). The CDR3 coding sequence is TGTGCCTGGAGTGTACGGATTCAAGGGACTGAAGCTTTCTTT. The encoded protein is CAWSVRIQGTEAFF. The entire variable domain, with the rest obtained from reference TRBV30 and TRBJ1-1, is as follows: SQTIHQWPATLVQPVGSPLSLECTVEGTSNPNLYWYRQAAGRGLQLLFYSVGIGQISSEVPQNLSASRPQDRQFILSSKKLLLSDSGFYLCAWSVRIQGTEAFFGQGTRLTVV.

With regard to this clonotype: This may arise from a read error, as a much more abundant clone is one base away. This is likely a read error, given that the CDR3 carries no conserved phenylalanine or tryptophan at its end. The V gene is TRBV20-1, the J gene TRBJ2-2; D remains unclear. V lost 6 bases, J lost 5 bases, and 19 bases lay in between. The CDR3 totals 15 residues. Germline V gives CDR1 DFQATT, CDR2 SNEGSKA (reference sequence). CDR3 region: CSATGRSPWTGELFL. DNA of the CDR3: TGCAGTGCCACCGGACGGAGTCCGTGGACCGGGGAGCTGTTTCTT.

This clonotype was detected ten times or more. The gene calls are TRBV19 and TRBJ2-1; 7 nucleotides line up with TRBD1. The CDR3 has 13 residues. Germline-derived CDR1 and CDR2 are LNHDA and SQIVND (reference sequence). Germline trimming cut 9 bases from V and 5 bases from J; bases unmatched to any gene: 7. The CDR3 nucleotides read TGTGCCAGCAGAGGGGGCGCAGACAATGAGCAGTTCTTC. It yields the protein CASRGGADNEQFF.

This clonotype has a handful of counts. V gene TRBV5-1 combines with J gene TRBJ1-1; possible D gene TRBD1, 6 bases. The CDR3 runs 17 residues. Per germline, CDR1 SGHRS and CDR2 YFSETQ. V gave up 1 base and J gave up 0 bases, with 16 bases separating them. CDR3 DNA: TGCGCCAGCAGCTTGAACGGAGGCAGGGGAATGAACACTGAAGCTTTCTTT. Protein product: CASSLNGGRGMNTEAFF.

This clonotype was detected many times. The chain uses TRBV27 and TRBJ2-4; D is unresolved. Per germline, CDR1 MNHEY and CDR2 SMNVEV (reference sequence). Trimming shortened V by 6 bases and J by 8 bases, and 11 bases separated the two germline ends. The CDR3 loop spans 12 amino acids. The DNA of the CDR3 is TGTGCCAGCAGCTCCGCTGGGGACATTCAGTACTTC. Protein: CASSSAGDIQYF.